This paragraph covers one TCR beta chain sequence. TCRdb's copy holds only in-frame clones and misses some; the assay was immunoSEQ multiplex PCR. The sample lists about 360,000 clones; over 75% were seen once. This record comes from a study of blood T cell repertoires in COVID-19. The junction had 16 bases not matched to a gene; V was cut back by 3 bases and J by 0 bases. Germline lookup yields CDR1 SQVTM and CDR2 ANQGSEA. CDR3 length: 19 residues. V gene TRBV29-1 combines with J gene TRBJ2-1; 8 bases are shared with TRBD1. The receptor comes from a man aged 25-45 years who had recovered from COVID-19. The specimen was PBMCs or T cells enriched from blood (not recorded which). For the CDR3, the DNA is TGCAGCGTTGACGGCTACCATGGGACCGACAGGGGCTCCTACAATGAGCAGTTCTTC. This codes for CSVDGYHGTDRGSYNEQFF.